A single sample gave rise to the 11 T cell receptor beta chains below, sequenced in a study of CD8 T cells in ankylosing spondylitis. TCRdb re-derived calls from the 5' RACE reads in MiXCR, one entry per CDR3 protein. The sample carries a few hundred thousand distinct CDR3 sequences, approximately 20% recorded once. Study results and caveats: A motif of 8 or 9 highly homologous TCR beta variants was seen as apparently characteristic of ankylosing spondylitis blood.

Their cognate antigens are unknown. The sample taken for sequencing was blood, either unsorted or a sorted T cell fraction (not recorded which). These receptors were obtained from a male donor with ankylosing spondylitis.

V usage is TRBV28 and J usage is TRBJ2-7, with 8 bases matching TRBD1. The CDR3 totals 15 residues. The germline V gene encodes CDR1 MDHEN and CDR2 SYDVKM. V lost 4 bases to trimming and J lost 0 bases; unmatched junction nucleotides: 5. In nucleotides, the CDR3 is TGTGCCAGCAGTTCCGGACAGGGCAACTCCTACGAGCAGTACTTC. This codes for CASSSGQGNSYEQYF.

V and J are TRBV24-1 and TRBJ1-5; D ambiguous. CDR1 is KGHDR and CDR2 is SFDVKD in the germline V gene. The CDR3 spans 16 residues. Trimming cost V 12 bases and J 0 bases, with 20 bases left between them. In nucleotides, the CDR3 is TGTGCCTCCTTCGCGGGGATAACCCATAGCAATCAGCCCCAGCATTTT. It specifies CASFAGITHSNQPQHF.

This clonotype occurred many times. The chain couples TRBV24-1 to TRBJ2-1, with 7 nucleotides matching TRBD1. V shed 2 bases and J 4 bases; nucleotides not matched to a gene: 7. This CDR3 region has 16 residues. From germline, CDR1 is KGHDR and CDR2 SFDVKD. This chain's CDR3 is CATSDSRGQVYNEQFF. The CDR3 DNA is TGTGCCACCAGTGATTCGAGGGGGCAGGTTTACAATGAGCAGTTCTTC.

The V gene is TRBV20-1, the J gene TRBJ2-7, with no clear D. CDR3 length: 13 amino acids. Trimming left V 8 bases short and J 3 bases short, with 17 bases between. The germline gives CDR1 DFQATT, CDR2 SNEGSKA (reference sequence). For the CDR3, the DNA is TGCAGTCACACGCCGGCCGGGCACTACGAGCAGTACTTC. Translating gives CSHTPAGHYEQYF.

This clonotype appeared a few times. V is TRBV20-1 and J is TRBJ2-5, with 8 bases aligning to TRBD2. Germline values: CDR1 DFQATT, CDR2 SNEGSKA (reference sequence). This CDR3 comprises 16 residues. V was clipped by 0 bases and J by 5 bases; unmatched bases: 11. The CDR3 DNA is TGCAGTGCTAGAGATCTGAGGAGCGGGAGATATGAGACCCAGTACTTC. The encoded protein is CSARDLRSGRYETQYF.

The chain links TRBV5-1 to TRBJ2-3; 7 nucleotides match TRBD2. Germline lookup yields CDR1 SGHRS and CDR2 YFSETQ. The CDR3 totals 13 residues. V shed 7 bases, J shed 1 base, and the junction held 3 bases outside the gene matches. Written as DNA, the CDR3 is TGCGCCAGCCGGGGGGTTGGCACAGATACGCAGTATTTT. Translated, it gives CASRGVGTDTQYF.

The chain couples TRBV11-3 to TRBJ2-1, with D hard to call. Germline CDR1 is SGHNT and CDR2 is YENEEA. The CDR3 runs to 12 residues. Trimming removed 1 base from V and 9 bases from J, with 7 bases in between. The CDR3 bases are TGTGCCAGCAGCTTAGCTGGGGTTGAGCAGTTCTTC. Its translation: CASSLAGVEQFF.

There are many counts of this clonotype. The genes are TRBV29-1 and TRBJ2-2; a weak D match, TRBD2 (5 bases). V was shortened by 7 bases and J by 0 bases, with 9 bases between the two germline ends. Looked up from germline, CDR1 is SQVTM and CDR2 is ANQGSEA. This CDR3 is built from 13 residues. CDR3 coding DNA: TGCAGCGCGGGCGGGCCGAACACCGGGGAGCTGTTTTTT. Protein sequence: CSAGGPNTGELFF.

The rearrangement joins TRBV9 to TRBJ2-1; D is possibly TRBD2 (5 bases). V lost 4 bases and J 9 bases, leaving 11 bases between the germline ends. The CDR3 totals 12 residues. Germline-derived CDR1 and CDR2 are SGDLS and YYNGEE. CDR3 DNA sequence: TGTGCCAGCAGCCCGCAAGGGAGTGAGCAGTTCTTC. This encodes CASSPQGSEQFF.

The chain links TRBV4-3 to TRBJ1-5; D ambiguous. This CDR3 has 15 amino acids. V was clipped by 1 base and J by 4 bases, with 11 bases between them. Germline CDR1 and CDR2: LGHNA and YSLEER. CDR3 residues: CASSQGNTGNQPQHF. CDR3 in DNA: TGCGCCAGCAGCCAAGGGAACACGGGGAATCAGCCCCAGCATTTT.

This chain connects TRBV7-9 to TRBJ1-3; D call uncertain. The germline V gene has CDR1 SEHNR and CDR2 FQNEAQ (reference sequence). The CDR3 runs 16 residues. Between the trimmed V and J ends, which lost 2 bases and 1 base, there was a span of 12 bases. CDR3 DNA: TGTGCCAGCAGCTTACCCCTCCTAGGTTCTGGAAACACCATATATTTT. Translated, it gives CASSLPLLGSGNTIYF.